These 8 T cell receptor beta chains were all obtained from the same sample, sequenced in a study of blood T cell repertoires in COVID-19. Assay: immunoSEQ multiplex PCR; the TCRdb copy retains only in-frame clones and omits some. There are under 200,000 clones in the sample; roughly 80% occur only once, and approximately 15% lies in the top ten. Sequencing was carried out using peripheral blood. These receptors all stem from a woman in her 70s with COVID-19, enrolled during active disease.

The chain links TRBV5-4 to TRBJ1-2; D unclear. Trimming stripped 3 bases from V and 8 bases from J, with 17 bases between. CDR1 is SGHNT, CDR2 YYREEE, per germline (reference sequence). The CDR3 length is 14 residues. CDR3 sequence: CASSWDLEGEGYTF. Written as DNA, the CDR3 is TGTGCCAGCAGCTGGGATTTGGAGGGCGAGGGCTACACCTTC. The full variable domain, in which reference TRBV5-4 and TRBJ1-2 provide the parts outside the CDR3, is ETGVTQSPTHLIKTRGQQVTLRCSSQSGHNTVSWYQQALGQGPQFIFQYYREEENGRGNFPPRFSGLQFPNYSSELNVNALELDDSALYLCASSWDLEGEGYTFGSGTRLTVV.

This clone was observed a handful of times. This CDR3 is CATSGQGENTGELFF. The DNA for the CDR3 is TGTGCCACCAGCGGACAGGGGGAGAACACCGGGGAGCTGTTTTTT. This chain links TRBV24-1 with TRBJ2-2; 10 positions match TRBD1. Germline V CDR1 and CDR2: KGHDR, SFDVKD. V shed 7 bases, J shed 1 base, and the junction held 2 bases outside the gene matches. The CDR3 spans 15 residues.

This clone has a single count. The CDR3 DNA reads TGTGCCAGCAGTGGATCAGGGGTCTATAATTCACCCCTCCACTTT. It specifies CASSGSGVYNSPLHF. This chain links TRBV27 with TRBJ1-6; D possibly corresponds to TRBD1 (6 bases). CDR1 and CDR2 (germline): MNHEY, SMNVEV (reference sequence). This CDR3 comprises 15 residues. Trimming left V 5 bases short and J 3 bases short, with 11 bases between.

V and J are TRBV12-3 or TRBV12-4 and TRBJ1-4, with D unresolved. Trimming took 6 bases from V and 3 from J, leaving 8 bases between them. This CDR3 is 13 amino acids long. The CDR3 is CASREHPNEKLFF. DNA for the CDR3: TGTGCCAGCAGAGAACACCCTAATGAAAAACTGTTTTTT.

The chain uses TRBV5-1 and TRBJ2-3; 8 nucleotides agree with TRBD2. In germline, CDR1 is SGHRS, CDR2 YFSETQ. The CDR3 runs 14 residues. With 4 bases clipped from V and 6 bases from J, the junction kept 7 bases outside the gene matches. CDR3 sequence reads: CASSLDPGGDTQYF. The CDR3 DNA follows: TGCGCCAGCAGCCTCGACCCGGGGGGGGATACGCAGTATTTT.

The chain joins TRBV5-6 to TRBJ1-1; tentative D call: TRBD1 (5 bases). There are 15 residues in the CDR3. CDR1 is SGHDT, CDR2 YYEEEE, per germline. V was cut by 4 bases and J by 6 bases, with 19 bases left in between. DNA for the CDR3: TGTGCCAGCAGCCCTCACGGGGGAGGGGTGGCTGAAGCTTTCTTT. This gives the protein CASSPHGGGVAEAFF.

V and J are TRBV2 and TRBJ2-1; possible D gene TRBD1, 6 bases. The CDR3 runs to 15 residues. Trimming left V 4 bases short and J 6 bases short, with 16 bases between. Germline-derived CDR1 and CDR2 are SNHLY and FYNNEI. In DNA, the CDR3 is TGTGCCAGCAGTGGTCCGGGACACAATGTCAATGAGCAGTTCTTC. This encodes CASSGPGHNVNEQFF.

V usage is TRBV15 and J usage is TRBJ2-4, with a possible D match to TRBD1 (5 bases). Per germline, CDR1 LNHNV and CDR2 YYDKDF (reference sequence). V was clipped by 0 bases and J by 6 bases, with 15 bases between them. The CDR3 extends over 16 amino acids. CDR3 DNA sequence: TGTGCCACCAGCAGAGAGGACGGCCTGGGGCCAAACATTCAGTACTTC. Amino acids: CATSREDGLGPNIQYF.